The 22 T cell receptor beta chains below were found in one sample sequenced in a study of shared clonotypes between healthy human individuals. TCRdb's table, derived via immunoSEQ multiplex PCR, lists solely in-frame clones and lacks some. The repertoire holds some 500,000 clones, with 90% to 96% as singletons. The sequenced sample consisted of naive CD4+ T cells sorted from blood. The subset: CD45RA+ positively selected. All receptors derive from a woman between 25 and 40 years old in good health.

Worth noting for this clone: The same CDR3 arises from other DNA sequences in this sample as well. This chain's CDR3 is CASGLGLAGLDEQFF. As DNA, the CDR3 is TGTGCTAGTGGTTTGGGCCTAGCGGGATTAGATGAGCAGTTCTTC. The chain employs TRBV12-5 and TRBJ2-1; 9 positions agree with TRBD2. Germline V gene sequence: CDR1 LGHNT, CDR2 FRNRAP. V lost 1 base to trimming and J lost 8 bases; unmatched junction nucleotides: 6. The CDR3 covers 15 residues.

The CDR3 bases are TGCGCCAGCAGCCCCGGGACTGAGGGCTCCTACAATGAGCAGTTCTTC. It codes for CASSPGTEGSYNEQFF. The genes are TRBV5-1 and TRBJ2-1; D might be TRBD2 (6 bases). CDR1 and CDR2 from the germline V gene are SGHRS and YFSETQ. The CDR3 totals 16 residues. Deletions cut 4 bases from V and 0 bases from J, with 14 bases between. Full variable domain (missing parts from reference TRBV5-1 and TRBJ2-1): KAGVTQTPRYLIKTRGQQVTLSCSPISGHRSVSWYQQTPGQGLQFLFEYFSETQRNKGNFPGRFSGRQFSNSRSEMNVSTLELGDSALYLCASSPGTEGSYNEQFFGPGTRLTVL.

This chain connects TRBV18 to TRBJ2-7; D possibly uses TRBD1 or TRBD2 (5 bases each). The CDR3 totals 13 residues. Germline-derived CDR1 and CDR2 are KGHSH and LQKENI. V lost 3 bases and J lost 5, with 11 bases in between. This chain's CDR3 is CASSPRGANEQYF. For the CDR3, the DNA is TGTGCCAGCTCACCTCGGGGCGCCAACGAGCAGTACTTC. Drawing the rest from reference TRBV18 and TRBJ2-7, the complete variable domain is NAGVMQNPRHLVRRRGQEARLRCSPMKGHSHVYWYRQLPEEGLKFMVYLQKENIIDESGMPKERFSAEFPKEGPSILRIQQVVRGDSAAYFCASSPRGANEQYFGPGTRLTVT.

CDR3 sequence (DNA): TGCGCCAGCTACACCGGACCAGAGGGGGAGACCCAGTACTTC. Translating it yields CASYTGPEGETQYF. The V gene is TRBV5-1, the J gene TRBJ2-5; either TRBD1 or TRBD2 may fit D (5 bases each). Trimming left V 7 bases short and J 5 bases short, with 18 bases between. The CDR3 is 14 residues long. The V gene's germline CDR1 is SGHRS and CDR2 YFSETQ.

J is TRBJ1-2 and V is TRBV19; unclear D gene. Per germline, CDR1 LNHDA and CDR2 SQIVND (reference sequence). The CDR3 length is 14 residues. The V end lost 1 base, the J end lost 8 bases, and 14 bases lay between the germline ends. CDR3 region: CASSIAAERSGYTF. CDR3 DNA: TGTGCCAGTAGTATAGCTGCAGAGCGCTCGGGCTACACCTTC.

This clone came up once. The chain combines TRBV6-6 with TRBJ1-6; D unclear. Germline assignment: CDR1 MNHNY and CDR2 SVGAGI (reference sequence). The CDR3 sequence is 12 residues long. V shed 2 bases and J shed 14 bases, with 10 bases lying between them. The CDR3 sequence is CASSYERATLHF. In nucleotides, the CDR3 is TGTGCCAGCAGTTACGAGAGGGCCACCCTCCACTTT.

This clone was observed a single time. The chain joins TRBV5-1 to TRBJ1-1, with D maybe TRBD1 (5 bases). The V gene's germline CDR1 is SGHRS and CDR2 YFSETQ. This CDR3 region has 15 residues. Trimming stripped 4 bases from V and 0 bases from J, with 13 bases between. CDR3 nucleotides: TGCGCCAGCAGCCTGAACGAGGGGATGAACACTGAAGCTTTCTTT. Residues: CASSLNEGMNTEAFF.

The genes are TRBV28 and TRBJ2-3, with D possibly matching TRBD1 (7 bases). The germline V gene has CDR1 MDHEN and CDR2 SYDVKM. There are 16 residues in the CDR3. Trimming took 5 bases from V and 4 from J, leaving 19 bases between them. CDR3 sequence reads: CASSPGGQGGSDTQYF. In DNA form, the CDR3 reads TGTGCCAGCAGTCCGGGCGGGCAGGGGGGCTCAGATACGCAGTATTTT.

CDR3 nucleotide sequence: TGCGCCAGCAGCTTGGATGAAGATACGCAGTATTTT. This codes for CASSLDEDTQYF. V usage is TRBV5-1 and J usage is TRBJ2-3, with unresolved D. The germline gives CDR1 SGHRS, CDR2 YFSETQ. V was shortened by 0 bases and J by 5 bases, with 4 bases between the two germline ends. The CDR3 extends over 12 amino acids.

V usage is TRBV6-1 and J usage is TRBJ2-1, with D perhaps TRBD2 (6 bases). Trimming pared 0 bases from V and 16 bases from J, leaving 16 bases between. The CDR3 has 13 amino acids. Per germline, CDR1 MNHNS and CDR2 SASEGT. The CDR3 loop reads CASSEALGLAYFF. CDR3 in DNA: TGTGCCAGCAGTGAAGCGCTCGGCCTAGCGTACTTCTTC.

This chain connects TRBV5-1 to TRBJ1-2; 8 bases map to TRBD1. CDR1 is SGHRS, CDR2 YFSETQ, per germline. CDR3 length equals 16 residues. V lost 0 bases, J lost 3 bases, and 7 bases stayed unmatched. CDR3 DNA: TGCGCCAGCAGCTTGGACCCTGGACAGGGCGACTATGGCTACACCTTC. This sequence encodes CASSLDPGQGDYGYTF.

The chain links TRBV19 to TRBJ1-3; no firm D call. CDR1 and CDR2 (germline): LNHDA, SQIVND (reference sequence). V lost 1 base and J lost 0, with 10 bases in between. The CDR3 is 16 residues long. CDR3 bases: TGTGCCAGTAGTATAGGGGCCGTGAGCTCTGGAAACACCATATATTTT. Protein product: CASSIGAVSSGNTIYF.

The gene calls are TRBV6-1 and TRBJ1-5; D gene uncertain. Germline V gene data show CDR1 as MNHNS and CDR2 as SASEGT. The V end lost 3 bases, the J end lost 3 bases, and 6 bases lay between the germline ends. This CDR3 contains 13 residues. The CDR3 sequence is CASSERDNQPQHF. The DNA of the CDR3 is TGTGCCAGCAGTGAGAGGGACAATCAGCCCCAGCATTTT.

This clone has just one count. The chain carries TRBV27 and TRBJ2-7; TRBD2 agrees at 10 bases. This CDR3 region has 15 residues. Germline lookup yields CDR1 MNHEY and CDR2 SMNVEV (reference sequence). J was trimmed by 2 bases and V by 6 bases; bases with no gene match: 7. The CDR3 DNA reads TGTGCCAGCAGACGTAGCGGGAGGCCGACCTACGAGCAGTACTTC. Translated, it gives CASRRSGRPTYEQYF.

V is TRBV28 and J is TRBJ1-4; no reliable D call. V was trimmed by 1 base and J by 4 bases, leaving 7 bases between them. The CDR3 totals 14 residues. Germline CDR1 MDHEN, CDR2 SYDVKM. CDR3: CASSLSGNNEKLFF. CDR3 coding DNA: TGTGCCAGCAGTTTATCTGGGAATAATGAAAAACTGTTTTTT.

V usage is TRBV28 and J usage is TRBJ1-5; the D gene is possibly TRBD1 (6 bases). The V end lost 1 base, the J end lost 6 bases, and 16 bases lay between the germline ends. CDR1 MDHEN and CDR2 SYDVKM come from the germline V gene. The CDR3 length is 16 residues. This CDR3 reads CASSLFSGRGSQPQHF. CDR3 in DNA: TGTGCCAGCAGTTTATTTTCAGGGAGGGGGTCTCAGCCCCAGCATTTT.

The chain joins TRBV28 to TRBJ2-7; the D gene is possibly TRBD1 (8 bases). Trimming took 7 bases from V and 0 from J, leaving 16 bases between them. This CDR3 has 15 residues. The germline gives CDR1 MDHEN, CDR2 SYDVKM. The CDR3 is CASKQGGTSSYEQYF. The CDR3 DNA follows: TGTGCCAGCAAACAGGGGGGGACGAGCTCCTACGAGCAGTACTTC.

The rearrangement uses TRBV5-1 and TRBJ2-3; D is undetermined. V gave up 6 bases and J gave up 4 bases, with 12 bases separating them. Germline V gene lookup returns CDR1 SGHRS and CDR2 YFSETQ. This CDR3 is 13 amino acids long. The CDR3: CASTSHGADTQYF. CDR3 DNA: TGCGCCAGCACCTCTCACGGCGCAGATACGCAGTATTTT. Full variable domain (outside the CDR3, taken from reference TRBV5-1 and TRBJ2-3): KAGVTQTPRYLIKTRGQQVTLSCSPISGHRSVSWYQQTPGQGLQFLFEYFSETQRNKGNFPGRFSGRQFSNSRSEMNVSTLELGDSALYLCASTSHGADTQYFGPGTRLTVL.

The chain is built from TRBV29-1 and TRBJ2-5; perhaps TRBD2 as D (6 bases). This CDR3 is built from 12 residues. Trimming removed 7 bases from V and 8 bases from J, with 17 bases in between. Germline V CDR1 and CDR2: SQVTM, ANQGSEA. The CDR3 reads CSAGTSSITQYF. Written as DNA, the CDR3 is TGCAGCGCCGGTACTAGCTCTATAACCCAGTACTTC. Supplemented by reference TRBV29-1 and TRBJ2-5, the full variable domain reads SAVISQKPSRDICQRGTSLTIQCQVDSQVTMMFWYRQQPGQSLTLIATANQGSEATYESGFVIDKFPISRPNLTFSTLTVSNMSPEDSSIYLCSAGTSSITQYFGPGTRLLVL.

This clone was observed a single time. This rearrangement joins TRBV5-1 to TRBJ1-5; TRBD1 agrees at 7 bases. CDR1 SGHRS and CDR2 YFSETQ come from the germline V gene. Trimming removed 4 bases from V and 0 bases from J; junction bases left unmatched: 7. This CDR3 is 16 amino acids long. The CDR3 is CASSPGTEYSNQPQHF. The CDR3 region has the DNA TGCGCCAGCAGCCCTGGGACAGAATATAGCAATCAGCCCCAGCATTTT. The complete variable domain, with remaining parts taken from reference TRBV5-1 and TRBJ1-5, reads KAGVTQTPRYLIKTRGQQVTLSCSPISGHRSVSWYQQTPGQGLQFLFEYFSETQRNKGNFPGRFSGRQFSNSRSEMNVSTLELGDSALYLCASSPGTEYSNQPQHFGDGTRLSIL.

V is TRBV5-1 and J is TRBJ1-1; D might be TRBD1 (5 bases). The CDR3 runs 15 residues. V lost 0 bases and J 4 bases, leaving 13 bases between the germline ends. Per the germline V gene, CDR1 is SGHRS and CDR2 is YFSETQ. CDR3 amino acids: CASSLGVGRGTEAFF. CDR3 sequence (DNA): TGCGCCAGCAGCTTGGGTGTAGGTAGGGGCACTGAAGCTTTCTTT.

This sequence joins TRBV18 and TRBJ2-1; TRBD1 agrees at 7 bases. CDR3 length: 15 residues. The germline gives CDR1 KGHSH, CDR2 LQKENI. With V trimmed by 2 bases and J by 5 bases, 6 bases remained unmatched. CDR3 in DNA: TGTGCCAGCTCACCAGCTGGGACAGCACACAATGAGCAGTTCTTC. Residues: CASSPAGTAHNEQFF.